The next 2 T cell receptor beta chains were all read from a single sample in a study of T cell responses to AZD1222 COVID-19 vaccine. The table came from immunoSEQ multiplex PCR; TCRdb's copy has only in-frame clones and leaves some out. The sample yields roughly 180,000 clones, 94% seen once. This specimen consisted of peripheral blood, obtained 28 days after the second AZD1222 dose. The receptors were gathered from an adult who received the AZD1222 COVID-19 vaccine.

This chain joins TRBV19 and TRBJ2-7; 8 bases align to TRBD1. Germline lookup yields CDR1 LNHDA and CDR2 SQIVND (reference sequence). The CDR3 spans 15 residues. V dropped 3 bases and J dropped 4; count of bases not matched to a gene: 8. The CDR3 protein is CASSIGQGQMYEQYF. CDR3 sequence (DNA): TGTGCCAGTAGTATTGGACAGGGTCAAATGTACGAGCAGTACTTC.

This chain connects TRBV2 to TRBJ1-3; tentative D call: TRBD1 (5 bases). This CDR3 is built from 14 residues. Trimming took 1 base from V and 6 from J, leaving 10 bases between them. The germline gives CDR1 SNHLY, CDR2 FYNNEI. CDR3 nucleotides: TGTGCCAGCAGTGAAGGGGGCGCGGTAAACACCATATATTTT. Translated: CASSEGGAVNTIYF. The complete variable domain, with remaining parts taken from reference TRBV2 and TRBJ1-3, reads EPEVTQTPSHQVTQMGQEVILRCVPISNHLYFYWYRQILGQKVEFLVSFYNNEISEKSEIFDDQFSVERPDGSNFTLKIRSTKLEDSAMYFCASSEGGAVNTIYFGEGSWLTVV.